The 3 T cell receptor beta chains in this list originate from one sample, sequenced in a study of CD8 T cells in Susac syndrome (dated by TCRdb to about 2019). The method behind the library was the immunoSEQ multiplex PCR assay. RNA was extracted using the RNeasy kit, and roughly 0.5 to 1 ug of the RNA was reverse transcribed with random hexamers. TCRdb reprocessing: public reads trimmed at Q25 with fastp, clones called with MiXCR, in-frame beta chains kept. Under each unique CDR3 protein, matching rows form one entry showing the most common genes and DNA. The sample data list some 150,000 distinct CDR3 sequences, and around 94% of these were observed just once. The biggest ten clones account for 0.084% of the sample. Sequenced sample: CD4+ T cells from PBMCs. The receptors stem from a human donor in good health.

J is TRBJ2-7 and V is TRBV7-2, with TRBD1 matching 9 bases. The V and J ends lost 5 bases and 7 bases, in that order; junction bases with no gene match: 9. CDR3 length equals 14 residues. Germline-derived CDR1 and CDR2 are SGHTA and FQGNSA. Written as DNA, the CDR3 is TGTGCCAGCAGCCACTACGGGACAGGGAGAGAGCAGTACTTC. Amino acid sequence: CASSHYGTGREQYF.

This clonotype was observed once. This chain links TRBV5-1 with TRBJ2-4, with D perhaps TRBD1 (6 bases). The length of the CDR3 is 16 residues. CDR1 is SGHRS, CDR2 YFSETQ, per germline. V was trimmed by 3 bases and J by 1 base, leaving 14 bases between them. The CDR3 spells CASSYLGAEAKNIQYF. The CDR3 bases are TGCGCCAGCAGCTATTTGGGGGCTGAGGCCAAAAACATTCAGTACTTC. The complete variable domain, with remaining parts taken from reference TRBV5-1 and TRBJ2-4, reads KAGVTQTPRYLIKTRGQQVTLSCSPISGHRSVSWYQQTPGQGLQFLFEYFSETQRNKGNFPGRFSGRQFSNSRSEMNVSTLELGDSALYLCASSYLGAEAKNIQYFGAGTRLSVL.

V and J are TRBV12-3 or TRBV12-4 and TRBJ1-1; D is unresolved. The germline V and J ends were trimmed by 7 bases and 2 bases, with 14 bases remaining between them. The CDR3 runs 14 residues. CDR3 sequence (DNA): TGTGCCAGCACCATAGGGAGCTTTAACACTGAAGCTTTCTTT. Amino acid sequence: CASTIGSFNTEAFF.